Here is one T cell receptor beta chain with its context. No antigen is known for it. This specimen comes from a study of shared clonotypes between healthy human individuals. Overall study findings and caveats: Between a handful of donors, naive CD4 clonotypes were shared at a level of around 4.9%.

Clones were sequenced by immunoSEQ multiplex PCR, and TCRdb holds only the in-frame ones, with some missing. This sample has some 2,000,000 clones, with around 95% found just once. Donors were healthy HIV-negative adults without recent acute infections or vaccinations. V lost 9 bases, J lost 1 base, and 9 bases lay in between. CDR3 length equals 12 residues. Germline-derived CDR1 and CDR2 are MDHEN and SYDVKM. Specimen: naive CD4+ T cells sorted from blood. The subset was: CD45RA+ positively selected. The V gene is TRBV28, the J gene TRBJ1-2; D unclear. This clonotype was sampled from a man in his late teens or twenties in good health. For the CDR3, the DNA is TGTGCCAGACTCTCCTTTAACTATGGCTACACCTTC. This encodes CARLSFNYGYTF.